One T cell receptor (beta chain) is described in this entry. The data were taken from a study of blood T cell repertoires in COVID-19. The data were produced by immunoSEQ multiplex PCR, yet TCRdb's version contains in-frame clones alone and is incomplete. The data show 100,000 to 150,000 clones, around nine tenths seen once. Researchers sorted participants into cohorts using their self-reported clinical history. Two negative PCRs, clearance, or symptom resolution characterized the recovered Cohort 3 donors. The sequenced sample was PBMCs or T cells enriched from blood (not recorded which). This clonotype originated in a woman aged 45-65 years who had recovered from COVID-19.

CDR3 nucleotide sequence: TGTGCCAGCAGCTTGAGTCCCAGGGGACATCTGTGGAATGAGCAGTTCTTC. Translated: CASSLSPRGHLWNEQFF. This chain joins TRBV5-4 and TRBJ2-1; D possibly corresponds to TRBD1 (6 bases). Germline values: CDR1 SGHNT, CDR2 YYREEE (reference sequence). The V end was cut by 1 base, the J end by 7 bases, with 21 bases between. This CDR3 comprises 17 residues.